One and the same sample provided the 10 T cell receptor beta chains below, sequenced in a study of blood T cell repertoires in COVID-19. This table comes from immunoSEQ multiplex PCR, and its TCRdb copy is limited to in-frame clones, with some not included. The sample has roughly 300,000 clones; 70% to 90% are singletons. The source material was peripheral blood. These receptors were taken from a man between 18 and 29 years old with active or convalescent COVID-19.

The genes are TRBV3-1 (or the pseudogene TRBV3-2) and TRBJ1-2, with 7 nucleotides matching TRBD1. V lost 1 base to trimming and J lost 8 bases; unmatched junction nucleotides: 13. The CDR3 length is 16 residues. Per the germline V gene, CDR1 is LGHDT and CDR2 is YNNKEL (reference sequence). The CDR3 here is CASSQALADRADGYTF. The CDR3 bases are TGTGCCAGCAGCCAAGCCCTAGCTGACAGGGCGGACGGCTACACCTTC.

This clone was observed once. This chain connects TRBV3-1 (or the pseudogene TRBV3-2) to TRBJ2-7; D is uncertain. The germline V gene encodes CDR1 LGHDT and CDR2 YNNKEL (reference sequence). V lost 1 base and J lost 6, with 10 bases in between. CDR3 length: 13 amino acids. The CDR3 DNA reads as TGTGCCAGCAGCCAAGCCCCCCCCCGCGAGCAGTACTTC. This codes for CASSQAPPREQYF.

This chain links TRBV6-5 with TRBJ1-5, with 9 bases that match TRBD1. Germline V CDR1 and CDR2: MNHEY, SVGAGI. Losses at the gene ends were 4 bases for V and 0 bases for J; bases not matched to a gene: 4. The CDR3 length is 16 residues. As DNA, the CDR3 is TGTGCCAGCAGTTCGGGACAGGGAGTTAGCAATCAGCCCCAGCATTTT. The encoded protein is CASSSGQGVSNQPQHF.

The chain is built from TRBV21-1 and TRBJ1-1. TRBV21-1 is a recognized pseudogene. The CDR3 has 19 amino acids. The CDR3 spells CASSKGMGLLTIMNTEAFF. The CDR3 region has the DNA TGTGCCAGCAGCAAAGGAATGGGACTACTAACAATTATGAACACTGAAGCTTTCTTT.

V usage is TRBV6-2 or TRBV6-3 and J usage is TRBJ2-7, with unresolved D. Germline V gives CDR1 MNHEY, CDR2 SVGEGT. The CDR3 consists of 12 residues. The V gene lost 3 bases and the J gene lost 4 bases, with 7 bases spanning the gap. The CDR3 sequence is CASSYTYYEQYF. The CDR3 DNA is TGTGCCAGCAGTTATACCTATTACGAGCAGTACTTC.

CDR3 DNA sequence: TGTGCCAGCAGCTCTTCTAACCAACAGGGGGAGAGGGAAAAACTGTTTTTT. Encoded protein: CASSSSNQQGEREKLFF. V usage is TRBV13 and J usage is TRBJ1-4; 8 bases match TRBD1. V was pared by 4 bases and J by 8 bases, with 15 bases of the junction left unmatched. The germline V gene encodes CDR1 PRHDT and CDR2 FYEKMQ (reference sequence). The CDR3 covers 17 residues.

This chain connects TRBV11-2 to TRBJ2-7, with TRBD1 identical over 8 bases. The CDR3 loop spans 14 amino acids. Germline V gives CDR1 SGHAT, CDR2 FQNNGV. The junction had 3 bases not matched to a gene; V was cut back by 1 base and J by 4 bases. The CDR3: CASSLGTGYYEQYF. Here the CDR3 DNA reads TGTGCCAGCAGCTTAGGGACAGGGTATTACGAGCAGTACTTC.

This clone was observed a single time. The chain uses TRBV24-1 and TRBJ2-2, with 9 bases lining up with TRBD1. The CDR3 consists of 16 residues. The V gene's germline CDR1 is KGHDR and CDR2 SFDVKD. Trimming took 3 bases from V and 6 from J; bases not matched to a gene: 7. CDR3 sequence (DNA): TGTGCCACCAGTGATCCTACAGGGGGCGCCGCCGGGGAGCTGTTTTTT. It specifies CATSDPTGGAAGELFF.

J is TRBJ2-3 and V is TRBV20-1; D might be TRBD1 (5 bases). The germline gives CDR1 DFQATT, CDR2 SNEGSKA (reference sequence). The V gene lost 3 bases and the J gene lost 6 bases, with 13 bases spanning the gap. The CDR3 contains 13 residues. In DNA form, the CDR3 reads TGCAGTGCTAGTGGGCAGGGCAGCGATACGCAGTATTTT. This codes for CSASGQGSDTQYF.

V usage is TRBV6-5 and J usage is TRBJ1-1; D is unresolved. V was shortened by 4 bases and J by 2 bases, with 8 bases between the two germline ends. The CDR3 covers 13 residues. The V gene's germline CDR1 is MNHEY and CDR2 SVGAGI. The CDR3 loop is CASSWEVNTEAFF. Here the CDR3 DNA reads TGTGCCAGCAGTTGGGAGGTAAACACTGAAGCTTTCTTT.